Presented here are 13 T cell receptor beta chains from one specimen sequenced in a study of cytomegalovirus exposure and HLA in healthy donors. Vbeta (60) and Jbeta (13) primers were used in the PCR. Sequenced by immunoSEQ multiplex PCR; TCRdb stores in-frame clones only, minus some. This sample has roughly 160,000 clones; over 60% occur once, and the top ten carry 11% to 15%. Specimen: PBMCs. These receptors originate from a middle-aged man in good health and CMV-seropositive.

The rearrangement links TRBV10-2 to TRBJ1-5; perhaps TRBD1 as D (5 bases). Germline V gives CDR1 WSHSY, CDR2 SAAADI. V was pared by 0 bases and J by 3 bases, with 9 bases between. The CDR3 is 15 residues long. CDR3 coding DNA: TGCGCCAGCAGTGAGTCCACAGGCCCCAATCAGCCCCAGCATTTT. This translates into CASSESTGPNQPQHF.

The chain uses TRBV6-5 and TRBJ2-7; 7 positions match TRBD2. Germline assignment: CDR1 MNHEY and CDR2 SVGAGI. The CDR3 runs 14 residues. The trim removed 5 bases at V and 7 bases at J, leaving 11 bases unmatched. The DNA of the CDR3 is TGTGCCAGCAGTGCAATCGGGGGGAGTAGGGAGCAGTACTTC. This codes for CASSAIGGSREQYF.

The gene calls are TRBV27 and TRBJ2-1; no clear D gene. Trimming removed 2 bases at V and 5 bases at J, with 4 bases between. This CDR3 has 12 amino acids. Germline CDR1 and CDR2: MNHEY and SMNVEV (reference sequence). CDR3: CASSLANNEQFF. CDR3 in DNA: TGTGCCAGCAGTTTAGCGAACAATGAGCAGTTCTTC.

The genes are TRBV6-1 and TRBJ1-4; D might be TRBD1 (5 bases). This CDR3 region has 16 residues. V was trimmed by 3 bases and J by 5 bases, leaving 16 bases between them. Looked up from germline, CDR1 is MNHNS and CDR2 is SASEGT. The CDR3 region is CASSEGTGRGNEKLFF. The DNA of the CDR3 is TGTGCCAGCAGTGAGGGCACCGGGAGGGGAAATGAAAAACTGTTTTTT.

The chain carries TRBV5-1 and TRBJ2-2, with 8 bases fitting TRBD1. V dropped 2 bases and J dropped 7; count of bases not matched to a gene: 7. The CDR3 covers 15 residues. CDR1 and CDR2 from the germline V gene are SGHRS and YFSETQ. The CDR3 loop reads CASSFADRVSGELFF. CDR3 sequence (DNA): TGCGCCAGCAGCTTTGCGGACAGGGTGAGCGGGGAGCTGTTTTTT.

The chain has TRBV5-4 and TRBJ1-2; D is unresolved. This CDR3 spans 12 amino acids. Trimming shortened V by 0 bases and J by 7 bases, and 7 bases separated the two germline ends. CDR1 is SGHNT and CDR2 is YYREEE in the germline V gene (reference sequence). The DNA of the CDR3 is TGTGCCAGCAGCTTGGAGGAGGTTGGCTACACCTTC. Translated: CASSLEEVGYTF.

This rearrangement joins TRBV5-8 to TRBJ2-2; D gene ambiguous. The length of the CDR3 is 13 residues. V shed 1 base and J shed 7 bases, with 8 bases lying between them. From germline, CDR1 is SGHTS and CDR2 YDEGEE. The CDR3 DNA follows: TGTGCCAGCAGCTTGAGCTTGTTCGGGGAGCTGTTTTTT. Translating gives CASSLSLFGELFF.

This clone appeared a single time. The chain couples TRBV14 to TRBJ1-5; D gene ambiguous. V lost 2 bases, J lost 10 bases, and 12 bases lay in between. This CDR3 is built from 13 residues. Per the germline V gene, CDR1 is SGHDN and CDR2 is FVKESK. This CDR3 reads CASSQYGSGPQHF. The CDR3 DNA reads TGTGCCAGCAGCCAATACGGGTCCGGTCCCCAGCATTTT.

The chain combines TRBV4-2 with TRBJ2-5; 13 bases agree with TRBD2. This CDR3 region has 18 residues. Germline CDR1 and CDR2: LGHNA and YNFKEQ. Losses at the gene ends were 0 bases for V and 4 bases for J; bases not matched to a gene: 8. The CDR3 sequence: CASSQDPTSGGAGETQYF. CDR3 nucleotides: TGTGCCAGCAGCCAAGATCCCACTAGCGGGGGGGCCGGAGAGACCCAGTACTTC.

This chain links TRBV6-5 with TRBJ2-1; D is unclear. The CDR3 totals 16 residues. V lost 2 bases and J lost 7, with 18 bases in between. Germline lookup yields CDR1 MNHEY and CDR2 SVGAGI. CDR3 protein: CASSYLERANRNEQFF. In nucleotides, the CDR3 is TGTGCCAGCAGTTACCTAGAAAGAGCGAACCGAAATGAGCAGTTCTTC.

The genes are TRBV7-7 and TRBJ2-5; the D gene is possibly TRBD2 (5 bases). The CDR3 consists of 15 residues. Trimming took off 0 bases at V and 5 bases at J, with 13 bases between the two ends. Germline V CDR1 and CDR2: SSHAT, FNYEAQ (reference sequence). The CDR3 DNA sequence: TGTGCCAGCAGCTTAGCGAATAGCGCAATGGAGACCCAGTACTTC. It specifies CASSLANSAMETQYF.

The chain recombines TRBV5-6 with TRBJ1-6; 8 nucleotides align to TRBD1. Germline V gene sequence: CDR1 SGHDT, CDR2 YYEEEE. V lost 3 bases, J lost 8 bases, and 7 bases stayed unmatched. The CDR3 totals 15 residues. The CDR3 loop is CASSWGGRGHSPLHF. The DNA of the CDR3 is TGTGCCAGCAGCTGGGGGGGCAGGGGGCATTCACCCCTCCACTTT.

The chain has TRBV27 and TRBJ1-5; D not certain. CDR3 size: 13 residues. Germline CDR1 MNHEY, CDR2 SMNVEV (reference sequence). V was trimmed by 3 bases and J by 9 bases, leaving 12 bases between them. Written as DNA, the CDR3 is TGTGCCAGCAGTTTCACGGGGATAGGGCCCCAGCATTTT. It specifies CASSFTGIGPQHF.